Following are 8 T cell receptor beta chains from one sample sequenced in a study of shared clonotypes between healthy human individuals. Using immunoSEQ multiplex PCR, the repertoire was profiled, and TCRdb retains in-frame clones only, with some absent. This table has approximately 2,000,000 clones, 80% to 95% appearing once. In the naive CD8 group, cells lacked CD45RO and were positively selected for CCR7, so terminally differentiated effector memory CD45RA+ cells were left out. The specimen was naive CD8+ T cells from PBMCs. These TCRs come from a man aged 18 to 29 in good health. Some clones in this sample may be carry-over from other donors' samples.

The chain recombines TRBV30 with TRBJ1-2, with D perhaps matching TRBD1 (5 bases). The CDR3 consists of 15 residues. Germline V gene sequence: CDR1 GTSNPN, CDR2 SVGIG (reference sequence). V was shortened by 8 bases and J by 4 bases, with 23 bases between the two germline ends. The CDR3 here is CAHLIGRGLGYGYTF. The DNA for the CDR3 is TGTGCCCACCTCATAGGGAGGGGACTTGGCTATGGCTACACCTTC.

As regards this clone: One end of the junction is discordant with germline, which a read error may explain. The chain employs TRBV6-5 and TRBJ1-2; D is unresolved. The CDR3 runs 14 residues. The V gene's germline CDR1 is MNHEY and CDR2 SVGAGI. CDR3 DNA: TGTGTCAGCAGTTATGGGCAGGCGTTCTATGGCTACACCTTC. Its translation is CVSSYGQAFYGYTF.

The CDR3 loop reads CASSYPPGYNSPLHF. As DNA, the CDR3 is TGTGCCAGCAGTTACCCGCCGGGGTATAATTCACCCCTCCACTTT. This sequence joins TRBV6-6 and TRBJ1-6; D uncertain. Between the trimmed V and J ends, which lost 2 bases and 4 bases, there was a span of 9 bases. The CDR3 length is 15 residues. Germline lookup yields CDR1 MNHNY and CDR2 SVGAGI (reference sequence).

The V gene is TRBV6-5, the J gene TRBJ2-7; tentative D call: TRBD2 (6 bases). CDR3 size: 15 residues. CDR1 is MNHEY and CDR2 is SVGAGI in the germline V gene. The V end lost 2 bases, the J end lost 3 bases, and 14 bases lay between the germline ends. The CDR3 loop is CASSYGGMGVYEQYF. The CDR3, as DNA: TGTGCCAGCAGTTACGGGGGGATGGGGGTCTACGAGCAGTACTTC.

The chain is built from TRBV29-1 and TRBJ2-3, with D unresolved. Germline V CDR1 and CDR2: SQVTM, ANQGSEA. Trimming removed 7 bases at V and 0 bases at J, with 8 bases between. The CDR3 spans 12 residues. The chain's CDR3 is CSGLSSTDTQYF. The CDR3 coding sequence is TGCAGCGGGTTAAGTAGCACAGATACGCAGTATTTT.

DNA of the CDR3: TGTGCCAGCAGCGCATCCGGGACAGGAAGCCTCTACGAGCAGTACTTC. Its protein is CASSASGTGSLYEQYF. The chain links TRBV9 to TRBJ2-7, with TRBD1 matching 8 bases. Trimming took 3 bases from V and 3 from J; bases not matched to a gene: 11. CDR3 length equals 16 residues. Germline assignment: CDR1 SGDLS and CDR2 YYNGEE. The variable domain in full, completed from reference TRBV9 and TRBJ2-7, reads DSGVTQTPKHLITATGQRVTLRCSPRSGDLSVYWYQQSLDQGLQFLIQYYNGEERAKGNILERFSAQQFPDLHSELNLSSLELGDSALYFCASSASGTGSLYEQYFGPGTRLTVT.

The chain carries TRBV13 and TRBJ2-5; 8 positions agree with TRBD2. The CDR3 is made up of 15 amino acids. V lost 7 bases, J lost 4 bases, and 11 bases stayed unmatched. Germline CDR1 reads PRHDT; CDR2 reads FYEKMQ (reference sequence). This chain's CDR3 is CASIDTAGRGETQYF. CDR3 DNA sequence: TGTGCCAGCATCGACACTGCCGGGAGGGGAGAGACCCAGTACTTC.

The chain combines TRBV6-1 with TRBJ1-5; 7 bases are a match to TRBD1. This CDR3 has 12 residues. Germline V gene sequence: CDR1 MNHNS, CDR2 SASEGT. Trimming at V came to 6 bases and at J to 5 bases, leaving 1 base not matched to a gene. CDR3 in amino acids: CASRQGDQPQHF. The DNA for the CDR3 is TGTGCCAGCAGGCAGGGGGATCAGCCCCAGCATTTT.